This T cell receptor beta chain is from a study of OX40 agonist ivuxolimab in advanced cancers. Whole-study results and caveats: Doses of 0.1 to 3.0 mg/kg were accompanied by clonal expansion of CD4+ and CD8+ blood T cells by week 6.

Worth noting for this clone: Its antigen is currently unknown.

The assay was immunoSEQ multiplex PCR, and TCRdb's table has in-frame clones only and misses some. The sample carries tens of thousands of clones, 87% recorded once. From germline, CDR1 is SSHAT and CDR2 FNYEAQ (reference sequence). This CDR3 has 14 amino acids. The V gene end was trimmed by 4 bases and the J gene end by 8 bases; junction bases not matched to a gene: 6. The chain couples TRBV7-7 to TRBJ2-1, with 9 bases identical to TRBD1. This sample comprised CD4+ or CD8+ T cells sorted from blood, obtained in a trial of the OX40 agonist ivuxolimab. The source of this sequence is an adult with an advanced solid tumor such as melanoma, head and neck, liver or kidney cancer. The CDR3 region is CASSYGTGNYEQFF. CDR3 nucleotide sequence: TGTGCCAGCAGCTACGGGACAGGGAACTATGAGCAGTTCTTC.